The T cell receptor beta chain described here comes from a study of monozygotic twins with inflammatory bowel disease. Through template switching, UMIs that included a 6-nucleotide sample barcode were added. Nested amplification of TCRalpha and TCRbeta cDNA involved two PCRs of approximately 17 and 9 cycles. Following a re-call of the 5' RACE reads, TCRdb has one entry per CDR3 protein and lacks DNA. The table lists some 450,000 distinct CDR3 sequences, with about 2.2% in the top ten. This receptor was obtained from a human donor with ulcerative colitis or Crohn's disease, or a healthy co-twin of an affected twin (not recorded which). The sequenced sample was blood.

CDR3 protein: CASSLGDWGIHEQFF. This chain connects TRBV12-3 or TRBV12-4 to TRBJ2-1; the D call of TRBD1 rests on TCRdb alone, since no DNA is present to check it. The CDR3 extends over 15 amino acids.